Following are 26 T cell receptor beta chains from one sample sequenced in a study of CD8+ T cells in alopecia areata. Investigators isolated RNA and reverse transcribed it into cDNA to act as the sequencing template. The data were produced by immunoSEQ multiplex PCR, yet TCRdb's version contains in-frame clones alone and is incomplete. In the table there are over 150,000 clones, roughly 59% of which are singletons. The material sequenced was CD4+ T cells sorted from blood, taken at week 0. The receptors derive from a human donor with alopecia areata.

The chain uses TRBV6-6 and TRBJ2-7, with D perhaps TRBD2 (5 bases). CDR1 is MNHNY, CDR2 SVGAGI, per germline (reference sequence). The CDR3 covers 11 residues. The V end lost 6 bases, the J end lost 7 bases, and 10 bases lay between the germline ends. The CDR3 nucleotides read TGTGCCAGCAGCCCCACGGGGGAGCAGTACTTC. Residues: CASSPTGEQYF.

This clone was counted only a few times. J is TRBJ2-5 and V is TRBV23-1; D remains unclear. TRBV23-1 is an ORF; its function is uncertain. V dropped 7 bases and J dropped 5 bases, with 14 bases sitting between them. The CDR3 contains 13 residues. The CDR3 DNA follows: TGCGCCAGCATTCGGCAGTTACTGGAGACCCAGTACTTC. It encodes CASIRQLLETQYF.

V usage is TRBV30 and J usage is TRBJ1-2; D gene uncertain. Deletions cut 3 bases from V and 6 bases from J, with 14 bases between. Per germline, CDR1 GTSNPN and CDR2 SVGIG (reference sequence). The CDR3 totals 13 residues. DNA for the CDR3: TGTGCCTGGAGCCGTCACGGCGGCGATGGCTACACCTTC. Amino acids: CAWSRHGGDGYTF.

The chain employs TRBV9 and TRBJ2-5, with unresolved D. The germline V and J ends were trimmed by 3 bases and 4 bases, with 10 bases remaining between them. In germline, CDR1 is SGDLS, CDR2 YYNGEE. This CDR3 region has 13 residues. The CDR3 loop is CASSAQMGETQYF. The DNA for the CDR3 is TGTGCCAGCAGCGCCCAGATGGGAGAGACCCAGTACTTC.

V gene TRBV11-1 combines with J gene TRBJ2-7, with 7 bases aligning to TRBD1. Germline CDR1 and CDR2: SGHAT and FQDESV (reference sequence). With V trimmed by 3 bases and J by 2 bases, 16 bases remained unmatched. The length of the CDR3 is 18 residues. The CDR3 here is CASSLESIGTDRTYEQYF. The CDR3 nucleotides read TGTGCCAGCAGCTTGGAAAGTATAGGGACAGATAGAACCTACGAGCAGTACTTC.

The genes are TRBV30 and TRBJ2-6; the match to TRBD1 covers 9 bases. CDR1 and CDR2 from the germline V gene are GTSNPN and SVGIG (reference sequence). V lost 4 bases and J lost 1; bases outside the gene matches: 5. This CDR3 region has 16 residues. The CDR3 loop reads CAWTDRGRSGANVLTF. In DNA form, the CDR3 reads TGTGCCTGGACCGACAGGGGGAGGTCTGGGGCCAACGTCCTGACTTTC.

V gene TRBV29-1 combines with J gene TRBJ2-3; 9 bases align to TRBD2. Germline values: CDR1 SQVTM, CDR2 ANQGSEA. The CDR3 has 17 residues. V dropped 2 bases and J dropped 2; count of bases not matched to a gene: 11. CDR3 residues: CSVEPRGSGGTTDTQYF. CDR3 bases: TGCAGCGTTGAACCCCGAGGAAGCGGGGGGACCACAGATACGCAGTATTTT.

The chain has TRBV4-3 and TRBJ2-3; D remains unclear. The length of the CDR3 is 16 residues. V lost 3 bases and J lost 0, with 13 bases in between. Per germline, CDR1 LGHNA and CDR2 YSLEER. This CDR3 is CASSQAGVGSTDTQYF. The CDR3 nucleotides read TGCGCCAGCAGCCAGGCCGGCGTAGGTAGCACAGATACGCAGTATTTT.

The V gene is TRBV30, the J gene TRBJ1-1, with 8 nucleotides matching TRBD1. Germline V gene sequence: CDR1 GTSNPN, CDR2 SVGIG (reference sequence). This CDR3 has 13 amino acids. V shed 5 bases, J shed 1 base, and the junction held 3 bases outside the gene matches. For the CDR3, the DNA is TGTGCCTGGCGACAGGGGTGGAACACTGAAGCTTTCTTT. Translation gives CAWRQGWNTEAFF.

The chain is built from TRBV29-1 and TRBJ2-5; no reliable D call. Trimming took off 1 base at V and 2 bases at J, with 5 bases between the two ends. Germline V CDR1 and CDR2: SQVTM, ANQGSEA. This CDR3 is built from 12 residues. The CDR3 protein is CSVEGQQETQYF. CDR3 DNA: TGCAGCGTTGAAGGGCAGCAAGAGACCCAGTACTTC.

This clone has a single count. The V and J genes are TRBV5-6 and TRBJ1-1, with 7 bases matching TRBD1. Germline trimming cut 3 bases from V and 2 bases from J; bases unmatched to any gene: 4. Germline values: CDR1 SGHDT, CDR2 YYEEEE. The CDR3 sequence is 14 residues long. The CDR3 DNA follows: TGTGCCAGCAGCTCCGGGACAGCAAACACTGAAGCTTTCTTT. Protein: CASSSGTANTEAFF.

The rearrangement uses TRBV29-1 and TRBJ1-1; D might be TRBD1 (6 bases). V was trimmed by 6 bases and J by 2 bases, leaving 25 bases between them. The CDR3 contains 17 residues. CDR1 SQVTM and CDR2 ANQGSEA come from the germline V gene. Here the CDR3 DNA reads TGCAGCGTGATGGGTCTGGGGGGCAGGGGACTTAACACTGAAGCTTTCTTT. Its translation is CSVMGLGGRGLNTEAFF.

This chain links TRBV27 with TRBJ1-6; D remains unclear. The CDR3 length is 12 residues. The V gene lost 3 bases and the J gene lost 13 bases, with 10 bases spanning the gap. Per the germline V gene, CDR1 is MNHEY and CDR2 is SMNVEV (reference sequence). CDR3 region: CASSFPPGPLHF. For the CDR3, the DNA is TGTGCCAGCAGTTTCCCCCCTGGCCCCCTCCACTTT.

The chain recombines TRBV29-1 with TRBJ2-3; either TRBD1 or TRBD2 may supply D (5 bases each). V gave up 4 bases and J gave up 1 base, with 9 bases separating them. This CDR3 has 13 amino acids. Germline-derived CDR1 and CDR2 are SQVTM and ANQGSEA. The CDR3 coding sequence is TGCAGCGTTGCGGGACGGGGCACAGATACGCAGTATTTT. Translated, it gives CSVAGRGTDTQYF.

J is TRBJ1-5 and V is TRBV2, with D tentatively TRBD1 (6 bases). Germline V CDR1 and CDR2: SNHLY, FYNNEI. The CDR3 extends over 15 amino acids. Trimming removed 6 bases at V and 0 bases at J, with 12 bases between. The CDR3 reads CASRRTDHSNQPQHF. CDR3 DNA: TGTGCCAGCAGGAGGACAGACCATAGCAATCAGCCCCAGCATTTT. The variable domain in full, with the rest retrieved from reference TRBV2 and TRBJ1-5, is EPEVTQTPSHQVTQMGQEVILRCVPISNHLYFYWYRQILGQKVEFLVSFYNNEISEKSEIFDDQFSVERPDGSNFTLKIRSTKLEDSAMYFCASRRTDHSNQPQHFGDGTRLSIL.

This sequence joins TRBV7-3 and TRBJ1-1, with unresolved D. V lost 5 bases and J 2 bases, leaving 12 bases between the germline ends. The CDR3 extends over 14 amino acids. Germline lookup yields CDR1 SGHTA and CDR2 FQGTGA. The CDR3 coding sequence is TGTGCCAGCAGCATTGGCCCCCATAACACTGAAGCTTTCTTT. This codes for CASSIGPHNTEAFF. Filled out from reference TRBV7-3 and TRBJ1-1, the complete variable domain reads GAGVSQTPSNKVTEKGKYVELRCDPISGHTALYWYRQSLGQGPEFLIYFQGTGAADDSGLPNDRFFAVRPEGSVSTLKIQRTERGDSAVYLCASSIGPHNTEAFFGQGTRLTVV.

In its sample, this clone was seen a few times. The chain couples TRBV7-8 to TRBJ2-7; the D is unclear. Trimming took 3 bases from V and 3 from J, leaving 9 bases between them. The CDR3 is 13 residues long. Looked up from germline, CDR1 is SGHVS and CDR2 is FQNEAQ. This CDR3 reads CASSFMGGYEQYF. The CDR3 nucleotides are TGTGCCAGCAGCTTTATGGGTGGCTACGAGCAGTACTTC.

The genes are TRBV5-6 and TRBJ2-2; 8 bases align to TRBD2. The CDR3 is 15 amino acids. Germline CDR1 is SGHDT and CDR2 is YYEEEE. The V gene end was trimmed by 4 bases and the J gene end by 0 bases; junction bases not matched to a gene: 2. The CDR3 sequence is CASSSGGTNTGELFF. The CDR3 region has the DNA TGTGCCAGCAGCAGCGGGGGAACGAACACCGGGGAGCTGTTTTTT.

This clone occurred a few times. J is TRBJ1-1 and V is TRBV9; D might be TRBD1 (5 bases). The V gene's germline CDR1 is SGDLS and CDR2 YYNGEE. There are 18 residues in the CDR3. Between the trimmed V and J ends, which lost 0 bases and 1 base, there was a span of 19 bases. DNA of the CDR3: TGTGCCAGCAGCGTAGGTGCAGGGATCACGAACGGGAACACTGAAGCTTTCTTT. Its protein is CASSVGAGITNGNTEAFF.

The chain combines TRBV7-3 with TRBJ1-1, with D unresolved. The V end was cut by 1 base, the J end by 5 bases, with 11 bases between. The CDR3 totals 14 residues. Germline CDR1 is SGHTA and CDR2 is FQGTGA. The CDR3 DNA follows: TGTGCCAGCAGCTTAAGTGCAGGAATTACTGAAGCTTTCTTT. This codes for CASSLSAGITEAFF.

The chain employs TRBV7-9 and TRBJ2-6; D is unresolved. The CDR3 runs to 15 residues. Germline lookup yields CDR1 SEHNR and CDR2 FQNEAQ (reference sequence). Trimming left V 1 base short and J 2 bases short, with 6 bases between. The CDR3 bases are TGTGCCAGCAGCTTAGGTGGTGCTGGGGCCAACGTCCTGACTTTC. It encodes CASSLGGAGANVLTF.

This chain joins TRBV29-1 and TRBJ2-1, with 13 bases aligning to TRBD2. The V segment lost 8 bases and the J segment 6 bases; nucleotides outside the gene matches: 7. This CDR3 is 14 amino acids long. Germline V gene lookup returns CDR1 SQVTM and CDR2 ANQGSEA. CDR3 in amino acids: CSQTSGGLFNEQFF. CDR3 bases: TGCAGCCAGACTAGCGGGGGGCTATTCAATGAGCAGTTCTTC.

This clone came up a few times. The rearrangement links TRBV5-1 to TRBJ2-1; D is ambiguous. The germline gives CDR1 SGHRS, CDR2 YFSETQ. Between the trimmed V and J ends, which lost 4 bases and 1 base, there was a span of 9 bases. CDR3 length equals 14 residues. CDR3 loop: CASSPFESYNEQFF. The CDR3, as DNA: TGCGCCAGCAGCCCCTTTGAGTCCTACAATGAGCAGTTCTTC.

The table lists this clone with a few counts. The chain carries TRBV7-2 and TRBJ1-2; weak D call: TRBD1 (5 bases). The CDR3 length is 15 residues. Germline V gives CDR1 SGHTA, CDR2 FQGNSA. V lost 2 bases to trimming and J lost 6 bases, with 16 bases between them. CDR3 DNA sequence: TGTGCCAGCAGCTTATCCGGGACTAAGGTCCATGGCTACACCTTC. This sequence encodes CASSLSGTKVHGYTF.

The chain uses TRBV18 and TRBJ2-5; the D is unclear. V was trimmed by 7 bases and J by 4 bases, leaving 16 bases between them. CDR3 size: 14 residues. Germline values: CDR1 KGHSH, CDR2 LQKENI. This chain's CDR3 is CASLLYQLGETQYF. Here the CDR3 DNA reads TGTGCCAGCTTACTCTATCAGCTCGGAGAGACCCAGTACTTC. Full variable domain (remainder filled in from reference TRBV18 and TRBJ2-5): NAGVMQNPRHLVRRRGQEARLRCSPMKGHSHVYWYRQLPEEGLKFMVYLQKENIIDESGMPKERFSAEFPKEGPSILRIQQVVRGDSAAYFCASLLYQLGETQYFGPGTRLLVL.

The genes are TRBV15 and TRBJ2-5, with D possibly being TRBD2 (5 bases). CDR3 size: 14 residues. Germline lookup yields CDR1 LNHNV and CDR2 YYDKDF (reference sequence). The V gene lost 4 bases and the J gene lost 3 bases, with 12 bases spanning the gap. Written as DNA, the CDR3 is TGTGCCACCAGCACCGGCGGGCGGGAAGAGACCCAGTACTTC. It yields the protein CATSTGGREETQYF. The variable domain in full, with the rest retrieved from reference TRBV15 and TRBJ2-5, is DAMVIQNPRYQVTQFGKPVTLSCSQTLNHNVMYWYQQKSSQAPKLLFHYYDKDFNNEADTPDNFQSRRPNTSFCFLDIRSPGLGDTAMYLCATSTGGREETQYFGPGTRLLVL.